This TCR beta chain was captured in a study of blood T cell repertoires in COVID-19. Across the whole study: Sites across the United States, Italy and Spain contributed samples from acute and convalescent COVID-19. Sources were T cells, B-cell-depleted T cells, or PBMCs; the material itself was cDNA or gDNA.

With 6 bases removed from V and 6 bases from J, the gap between germline ends came to 25 bases. CDR3 length: 17 residues. Germline values: CDR1 MNHEY, CDR2 SVGEGT. Under the authors' procedure: Reference gene primer amplification gave estimated nucleated cell counts. The data were produced by immunoSEQ multiplex PCR, yet TCRdb's version contains in-frame clones alone and is incomplete. V, J and clone size reflect that table, while D and trimming were determined from the DNA. The data contain roughly 250,000 clones, roughly four fifths of them singletons. Sequenced: peripheral blood. The source is a man aged 50-59 years with acute or convalescent COVID-19. This chain uses TRBV6-2 or TRBV6-3 with TRBJ2-3; D perhaps matches TRBD2 (5 bases). The CDR3 DNA is TGTGCCAGCAGCCCTCAGACCGGGAACCTATTCCAGGATACGCAGTATTTT. It translates to CASSPQTGNLFQDTQYF.